Presented here are 13 T cell receptor beta chains from one specimen sequenced in a study of post-analysis software for immune sequencing data. Unique-molecular-identifier-tagged TCR beta cDNA libraries were used. TCRdb analysed the PCR reads with MiXCR anew, one entry per CDR3 protein. The data contain about half a million distinct CDR3 sequences, under 55% of them singletons. Study outcomes and limitations: When patients were compared with controls, roughly five TRBV segments were more frequent, TRBV5-6, TRBV5-1 and TRBV20-1 among them.

These receptors have no known antigen. Specimen: blood. All receptors derive from a girl aged 10 to 17 with multiple sclerosis.

This chain joins TRBV7-2 and TRBJ1-2, with 8 positions matching TRBD1. V shed 5 bases, J shed 6 bases, and the junction held 8 bases outside the gene matches. CDR1 is SGHTA, CDR2 FQGNSA, per germline. This CDR3 has 14 residues. The CDR3 reads CASSTGQGINGYTF. DNA of the CDR3: TGTGCCAGCAGCACCGGACAGGGAATAAATGGCTACACCTTC.

In its sample, this clonotype was seen a few times. V is TRBV4-1 and J is TRBJ2-3; TRBD2 agrees at 9 bases. With V trimmed by 1 base and J by 3 bases, 2 bases remained unmatched. CDR3 length: 15 amino acids. Germline loops: CDR1 MGHRA, CDR2 YSYEKL. CDR3 in DNA: TGCGCCAGCAGCCAAGGGCGGGAGGGGACAGATACGCAGTATTTT. Its translation is CASSQGREGTDTQYF.

The chain has TRBV9 and TRBJ2-5, with no clear D. The CDR3 extends over 12 amino acids. The V gene's germline CDR1 is SGDLS and CDR2 YYNGEE. V was cut by 2 bases and J by 5 bases, with 7 bases left in between. CDR3 protein: CASSVEHETQYF. The CDR3 nucleotides read TGTGCCAGCAGCGTGGAACACGAGACCCAGTACTTC.

The rearrangement joins TRBV4-1 to TRBJ2-3; the match to TRBD2 covers 8 bases. The length of the CDR3 is 19 residues. Germline-derived CDR1 and CDR2 are MGHRA and YSYEKL. The J segment lost 0 bases and the V segment lost 3 bases, leaving 14 bases of the junction unmatched. CDR3 DNA sequence: TGCGCCAGCAGCCAGGTTCAGGGAAGGGCTAGCGGGAGCACAGATACGCAGTATTTT. It codes for CASSQVQGRASGSTDTQYF.

The chain recombines TRBV6-5 with TRBJ1-5; D is ambiguous. Germline V CDR1 and CDR2: MNHEY, SVGAGI. The V gene lost 2 bases and the J gene lost 0 bases, with 5 bases spanning the gap. The CDR3 is 14 amino acids. The CDR3 DNA sequence: TGTGCCAGCAGTTACGGATATAGCAATCAGCCCCAGCATTTT. This sequence encodes CASSYGYSNQPQHF.

This clonotype came up a few times. The chain has TRBV6-4 and TRBJ2-7, with 7 nucleotides matching TRBD2. This CDR3 contains 16 residues. J was trimmed by 2 bases and V by 4 bases; bases with no gene match: 11. Per the germline V gene, CDR1 is MRHNA and CDR2 is SNTAGT. In DNA form, the CDR3 reads TGTGCCAGCAGTGCCCCGGGTTCGGGAGGTGCCTACGAGCAGTACTTC. Translated, it gives CASSAPGSGGAYEQYF.

DNA for the CDR3: TGTGCCAGCAGTTCCCTCCTCGGGACACCCAATGAGCAGTTCTTC. This translates into CASSSLLGTPNEQFF. V and J are TRBV28 and TRBJ2-1; tentatively, D is TRBD1 (6 bases). CDR3 length equals 15 residues. V was shortened by 4 bases and J by 6 bases, with 16 bases between the two germline ends. In germline, CDR1 is MDHEN, CDR2 SYDVKM.

This clonotype was seen a single time. The chain combines TRBV7-9 with TRBJ2-3, with TRBD2 identical over 7 bases. The germline gives CDR1 SEHNR, CDR2 FQNEAQ (reference sequence). The junction had 5 bases not matched to a gene; V was cut back by 5 bases and J by 0 bases. This CDR3 has 15 residues. CDR3 sequence: CASSGGLKSTDTQYF. The CDR3 DNA sequence: TGTGCCAGCAGCGGGGGACTAAAGAGCACAGATACGCAGTATTTT.

V and J are TRBV24-1 and TRBJ2-7, with a possible D match to TRBD1 (6 bases). CDR3 size: 11 residues. The germline V gene encodes CDR1 KGHDR and CDR2 SFDVKD. Trimming took 9 bases from V and 4 from J, leaving 9 bases between them. CDR3 sequence: CATWTVYEQYF. The CDR3 coding sequence is TGTGCCACCTGGACAGTTTACGAGCAGTACTTC.

The rearrangement links TRBV7-3 to TRBJ1-1, with TRBD1 identical over 10 bases. Germline loops: CDR1 SGHTA, CDR2 FQGTGA. V shed 11 bases and J 5 bases; nucleotides not matched to a gene: 11. The CDR3 covers 14 residues. The CDR3 sequence is CAVDVGTGETEAFF. The CDR3 nucleotides read TGTGCCGTCGACGTGGGGACAGGGGAAACTGAAGCTTTCTTT.

The chain carries TRBV28 and TRBJ1-6; D perhaps matches TRBD1 (5 bases). Germline V lookup: CDR1 MDHEN, CDR2 SYDVKM. Trimming pared 7 bases from V and 5 bases from J, leaving 12 bases between. The CDR3 has 14 amino acids. CDR3 bases: TGTGCCAGCAAGGGGTTTTCGCATAATTCACCCCTCCACTTT. It is translated as CASKGFSHNSPLHF.

The chain links TRBV7-8 to TRBJ2-6; D possibly uses TRBD1 or TRBD2 (5 bases each). Per the germline V gene, CDR1 is SGHVS and CDR2 is FQNEAQ. Trimming stripped 4 bases from V and 1 base from J, with 17 bases between. The CDR3 is 18 amino acids. The chain's CDR3 is CASSYRQGERSGANVLTF. In DNA form, the CDR3 reads TGTGCCAGCAGCTACCGCCAGGGAGAAAGATCTGGGGCCAACGTCCTGACTTTC.

V and J are TRBV9 and TRBJ2-5, with D maybe TRBD1 (7 bases). Germline V gives CDR1 SGDLS, CDR2 YYNGEE. CDR3 length equals 17 residues. Trimming stripped 4 bases from V and 5 bases from J, with 24 bases between. The CDR3 DNA reads TGTGCCAGCAGCCCAGAAGGGGGGACAGTGGTCTGGGAGACCCAGTACTTC. Its translation: CASSPEGGTVVWETQYF.